Detailed here is one T cell receptor beta chain. This sample was taken from a study of blood T cell repertoires in COVID-19. Libraries were prepared by immunoSEQ multiplex PCR; TCRdb keeps only in-frame clonotypes and omits some of them. In the table there are about 230,000 clones, 86% of which are singletons. The germline gives CDR1 MNHEY, CDR2 SVGAGI. The CDR3 extends over 15 amino acids. V was clipped by 0 bases and J by 4 bases; unmatched bases: 3. Participants reported their clinical history, and cohort assignment relied on those reports. The sequence was obtained from a woman aged 45-60 years in a cohort exposed to, infected with or recovered from COVID-19 (not recorded which). The sequenced sample consisted of PBMCs or T cells enriched from blood (not recorded which). The chain recombines TRBV6-5 with TRBJ2-3; 8 bases line up with TRBD2. In DNA form, the CDR3 reads TGTGCCAGCAGTTACTCGACGGGGGGGGCAGATACGCAGTATTTT. Its protein is CASSYSTGGADTQYF.